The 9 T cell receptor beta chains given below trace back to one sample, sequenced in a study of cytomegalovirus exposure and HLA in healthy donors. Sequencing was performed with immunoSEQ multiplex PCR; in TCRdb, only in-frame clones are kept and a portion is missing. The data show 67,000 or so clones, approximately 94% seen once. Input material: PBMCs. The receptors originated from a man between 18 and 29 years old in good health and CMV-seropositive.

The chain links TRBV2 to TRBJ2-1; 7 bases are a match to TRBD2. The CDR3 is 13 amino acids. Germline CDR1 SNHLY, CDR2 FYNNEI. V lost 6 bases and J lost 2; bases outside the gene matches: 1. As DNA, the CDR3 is TGTGCCAGCAGCCTAGCGGCCTACAATGAGCAGTTCTTC. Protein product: CASSLAAYNEQFF. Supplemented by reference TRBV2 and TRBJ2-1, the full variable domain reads EPEVTQTPSHQVTQMGQEVILRCVPISNHLYFYWYRQILGQKVEFLVSFYNNEISEKSEIFDDQFSVERPDGSNFTLKIRSTKLEDSAMYFCASSLAAYNEQFFGPGTRLTVL.

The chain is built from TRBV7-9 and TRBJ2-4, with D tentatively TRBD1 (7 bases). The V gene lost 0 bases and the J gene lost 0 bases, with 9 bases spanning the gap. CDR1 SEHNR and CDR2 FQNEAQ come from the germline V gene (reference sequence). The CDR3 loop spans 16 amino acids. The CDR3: CASSLAEGAAKNIQYF. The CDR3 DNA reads TGTGCCAGCAGCTTAGCGGAGGGGGCAGCCAAAAACATTCAGTACTTC.

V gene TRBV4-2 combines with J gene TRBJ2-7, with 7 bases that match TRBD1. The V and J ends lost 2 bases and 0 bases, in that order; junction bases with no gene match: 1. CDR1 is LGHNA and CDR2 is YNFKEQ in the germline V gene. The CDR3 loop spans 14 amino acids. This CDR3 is CASSQWDSSYEQYF. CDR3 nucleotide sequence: TGTGCCAGCAGCCAATGGGACAGCTCCTACGAGCAGTACTTC.

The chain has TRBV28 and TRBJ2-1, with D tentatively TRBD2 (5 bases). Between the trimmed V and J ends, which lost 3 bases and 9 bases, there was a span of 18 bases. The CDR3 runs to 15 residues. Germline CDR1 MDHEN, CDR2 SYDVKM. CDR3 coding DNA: TGTGCCAGCAGTTTGATAGTTGAGGGTTTGCGTGAGCAGTTCTTC. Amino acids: CASSLIVEGLREQFF.

The CDR3 reads CASSKRQGGNTGELFF. CDR3 nucleotides: TGTGCCAGCAGCAAGAGACAGGGGGGAAACACCGGGGAGCTGTTTTTT. The chain recombines TRBV11-3 with TRBJ2-2; TRBD1 agrees at 9 bases. Germline CDR1 and CDR2: SGHNT and YENEEA. The CDR3 covers 16 residues. Trimming cost V 5 bases and J 2 bases; bases outside gene matches: 6.

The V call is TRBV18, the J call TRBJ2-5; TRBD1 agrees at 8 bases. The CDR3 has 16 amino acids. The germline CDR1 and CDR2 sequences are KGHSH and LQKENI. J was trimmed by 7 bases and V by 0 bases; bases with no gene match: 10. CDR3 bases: TGTGCCAGCTCACCACCGGCAGGGGGCCCACGATCGACCCAGTACTTC. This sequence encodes CASSPPAGGPRSTQYF.

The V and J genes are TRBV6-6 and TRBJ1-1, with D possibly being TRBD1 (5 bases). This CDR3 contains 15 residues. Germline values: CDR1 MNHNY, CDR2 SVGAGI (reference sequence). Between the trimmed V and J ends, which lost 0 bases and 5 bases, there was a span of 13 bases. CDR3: CASSYSAGMRTEAFF. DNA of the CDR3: TGTGCCAGCAGTTACTCGGCAGGGATGCGTACTGAAGCTTTCTTT.

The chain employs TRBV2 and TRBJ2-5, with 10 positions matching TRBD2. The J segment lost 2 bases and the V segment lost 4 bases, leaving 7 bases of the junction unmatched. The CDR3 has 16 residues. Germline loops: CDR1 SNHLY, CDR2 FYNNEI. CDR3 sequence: CASSGRTSGRQETQYF. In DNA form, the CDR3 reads TGTGCCAGCAGTGGAAGGACTAGCGGTCGGCAAGAGACCCAGTACTTC.

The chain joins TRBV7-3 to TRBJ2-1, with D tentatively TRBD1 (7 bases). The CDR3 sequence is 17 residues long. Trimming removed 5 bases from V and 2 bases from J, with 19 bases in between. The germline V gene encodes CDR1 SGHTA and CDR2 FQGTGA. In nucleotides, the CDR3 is TGTGCCAGCAGCCCCTCTGGGGCAGGGGGGCCCTACAATGAGCAGTTCTTC. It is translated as CASSPSGAGGPYNEQFF.